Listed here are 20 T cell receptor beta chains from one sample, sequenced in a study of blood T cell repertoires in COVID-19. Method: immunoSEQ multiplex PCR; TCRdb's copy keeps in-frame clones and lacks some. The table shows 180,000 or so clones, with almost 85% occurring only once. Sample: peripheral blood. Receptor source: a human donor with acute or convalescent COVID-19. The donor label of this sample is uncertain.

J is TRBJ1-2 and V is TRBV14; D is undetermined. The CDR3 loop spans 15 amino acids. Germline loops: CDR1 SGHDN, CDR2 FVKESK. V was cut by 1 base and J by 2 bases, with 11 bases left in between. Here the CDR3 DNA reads TGTGCCAGCAGCCAAGTTTCCCAGGCGAACTATGGCTACACCTTC. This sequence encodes CASSQVSQANYGYTF.

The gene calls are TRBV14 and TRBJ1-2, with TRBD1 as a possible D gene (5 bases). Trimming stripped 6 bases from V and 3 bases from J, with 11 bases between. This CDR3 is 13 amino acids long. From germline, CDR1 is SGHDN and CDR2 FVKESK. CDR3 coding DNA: TGTGCCAGCAGGCTGACAGACGACTATGGCTACACCTTC. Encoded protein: CASRLTDDYGYTF.

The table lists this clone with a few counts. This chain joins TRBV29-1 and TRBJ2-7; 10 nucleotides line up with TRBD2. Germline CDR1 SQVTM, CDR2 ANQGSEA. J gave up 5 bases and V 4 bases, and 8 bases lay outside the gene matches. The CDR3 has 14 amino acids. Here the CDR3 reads CSVVQLAGVHEQYF. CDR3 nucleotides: TGCAGCGTTGTACAGCTAGCGGGAGTCCACGAGCAGTACTTC.

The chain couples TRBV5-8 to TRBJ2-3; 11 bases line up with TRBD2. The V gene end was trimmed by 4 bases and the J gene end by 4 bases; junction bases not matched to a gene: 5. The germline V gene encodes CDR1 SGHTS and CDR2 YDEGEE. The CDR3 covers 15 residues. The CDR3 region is CASSSSGRAADTQYF. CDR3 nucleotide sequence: TGTGCCAGCAGCAGTAGCGGGAGGGCTGCAGATACGCAGTATTTT. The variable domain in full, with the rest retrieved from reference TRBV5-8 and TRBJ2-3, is EAGVTQSPTHLIKTRGQQATLRCSPISGHTSVYWYQQALGLGLQFLLWYDEGEERNRGNFPPRFSGRQFPNYSSELNVNALELEDSALYLCASSSSGRAADTQYFGPGTRLTVL.

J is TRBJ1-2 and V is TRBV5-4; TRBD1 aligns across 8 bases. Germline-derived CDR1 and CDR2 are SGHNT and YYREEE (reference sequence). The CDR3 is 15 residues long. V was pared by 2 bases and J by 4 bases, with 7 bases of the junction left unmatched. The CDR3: CASSFFPGQGYGYTF. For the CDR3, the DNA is TGTGCCAGCAGCTTTTTCCCCGGACAGGGCTATGGCTACACCTTC.

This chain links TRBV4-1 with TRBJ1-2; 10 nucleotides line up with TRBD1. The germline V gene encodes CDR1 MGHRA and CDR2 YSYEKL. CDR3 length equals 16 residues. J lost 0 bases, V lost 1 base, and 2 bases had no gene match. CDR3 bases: TGCGCCAGCAGCCAAGGAGGACAGGGGGCTAACTATGGCTACACCTTC. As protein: CASSQGGQGANYGYTF.

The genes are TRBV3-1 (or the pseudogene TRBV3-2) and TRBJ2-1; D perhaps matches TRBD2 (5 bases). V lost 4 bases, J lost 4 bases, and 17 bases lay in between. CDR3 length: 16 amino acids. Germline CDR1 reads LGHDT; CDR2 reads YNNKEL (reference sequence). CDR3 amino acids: CASSPWRSHQYNEQFF. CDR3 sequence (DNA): TGTGCCAGCAGCCCTTGGAGGTCTCACCAGTACAATGAGCAGTTCTTC.

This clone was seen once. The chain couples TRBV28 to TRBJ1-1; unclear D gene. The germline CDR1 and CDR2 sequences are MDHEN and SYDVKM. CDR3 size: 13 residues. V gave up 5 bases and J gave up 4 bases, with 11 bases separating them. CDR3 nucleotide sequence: TGTGCCAGCAGTCCCGCGGGAGGCACTGAAGCTTTCTTT. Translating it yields CASSPAGGTEAFF.

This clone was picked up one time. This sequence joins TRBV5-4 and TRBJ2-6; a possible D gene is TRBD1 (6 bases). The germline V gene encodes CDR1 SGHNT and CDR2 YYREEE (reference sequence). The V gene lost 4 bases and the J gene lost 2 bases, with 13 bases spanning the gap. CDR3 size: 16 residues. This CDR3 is CASSRNPGAGANVLTF. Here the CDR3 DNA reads TGTGCCAGCAGCCGGAACCCAGGGGCTGGGGCCAACGTCCTGACTTTC. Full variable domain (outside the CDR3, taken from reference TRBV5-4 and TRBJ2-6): ETGVTQSPTHLIKTRGQQVTLRCSSQSGHNTVSWYQQALGQGPQFIFQYYREEENGRGNFPPRFSGLQFPNYSSELNVNALELDDSALYLCASSRNPGAGANVLTFGAGSRLTVL.

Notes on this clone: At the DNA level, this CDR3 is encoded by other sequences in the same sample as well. The CDR3 loop is CASSLARPYEQYF. Here the CDR3 DNA reads TGTGCCAGCAGCCTAGCACGACCTTACGAGCAGTACTTC. The chain is built from TRBV5-5 and TRBJ2-7; D is perhaps TRBD2 (5 bases). V was pared by 4 bases and J by 4 bases, with 12 bases between. CDR1 SGHKS and CDR2 YYEKEE come from the germline V gene (reference sequence). The CDR3 is 13 residues long.

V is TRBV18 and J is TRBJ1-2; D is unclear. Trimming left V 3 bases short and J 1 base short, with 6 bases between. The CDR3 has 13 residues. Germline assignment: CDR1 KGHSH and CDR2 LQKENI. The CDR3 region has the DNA TGTGCCAGCTCACCGGAGGATAACTATGGCTACACCTTC. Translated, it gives CASSPEDNYGYTF.

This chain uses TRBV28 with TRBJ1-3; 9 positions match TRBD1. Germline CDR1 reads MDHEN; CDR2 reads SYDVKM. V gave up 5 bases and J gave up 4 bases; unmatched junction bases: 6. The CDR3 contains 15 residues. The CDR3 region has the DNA TGTGCCAGCAGTGTTGACAGGGGGTCGGGAAACACCATATATTTT. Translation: CASSVDRGSGNTIYF.

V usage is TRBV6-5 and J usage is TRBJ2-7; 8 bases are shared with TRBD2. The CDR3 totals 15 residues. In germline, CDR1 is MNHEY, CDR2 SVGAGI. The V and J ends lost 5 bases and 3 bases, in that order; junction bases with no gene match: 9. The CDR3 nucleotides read TGTGCCAGCAGTAACCAAGGCGGGAGGATCTACGAGCAGTACTTC. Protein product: CASSNQGGRIYEQYF.

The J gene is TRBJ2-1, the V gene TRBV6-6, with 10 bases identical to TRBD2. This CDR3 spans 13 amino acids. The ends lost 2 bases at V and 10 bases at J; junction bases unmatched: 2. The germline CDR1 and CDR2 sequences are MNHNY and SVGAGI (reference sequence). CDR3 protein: CASSYLGLAEQFF. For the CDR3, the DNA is TGTGCCAGCAGTTACCTGGGACTAGCGGAGCAGTTCTTC.

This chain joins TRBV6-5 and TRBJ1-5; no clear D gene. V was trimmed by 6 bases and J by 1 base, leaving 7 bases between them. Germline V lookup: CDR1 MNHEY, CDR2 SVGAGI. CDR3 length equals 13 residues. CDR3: CASRGQSNQPQHF. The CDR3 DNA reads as TGTGCCAGCAGGGGCCAAAGCAATCAGCCCCAGCATTTT.

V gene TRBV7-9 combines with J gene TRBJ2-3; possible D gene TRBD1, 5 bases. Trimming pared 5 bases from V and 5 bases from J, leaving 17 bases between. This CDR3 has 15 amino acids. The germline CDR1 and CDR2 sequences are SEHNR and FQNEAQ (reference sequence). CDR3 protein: CASSPTGQGGDTQYF. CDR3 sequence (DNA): TGTGCCAGCAGCCCAACCGGCCAGGGTGGAGATACGCAGTATTTT.

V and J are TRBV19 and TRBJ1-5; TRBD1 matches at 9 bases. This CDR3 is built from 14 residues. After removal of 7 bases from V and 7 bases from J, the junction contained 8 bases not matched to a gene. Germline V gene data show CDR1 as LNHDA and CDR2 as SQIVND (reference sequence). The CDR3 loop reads CASNAGQGIQPQHF. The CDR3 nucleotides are TGTGCCAGTAACGCGGGACAGGGCATCCAGCCCCAGCATTTT.

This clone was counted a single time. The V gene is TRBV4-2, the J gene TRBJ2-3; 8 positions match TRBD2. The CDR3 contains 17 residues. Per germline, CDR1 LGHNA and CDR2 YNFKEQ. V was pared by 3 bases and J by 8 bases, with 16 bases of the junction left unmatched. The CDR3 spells CASSHSPQGPAGVTQYF. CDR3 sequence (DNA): TGTGCCAGCAGCCACTCACCCCAGGGACCAGCGGGGGTTACGCAGTATTTT.

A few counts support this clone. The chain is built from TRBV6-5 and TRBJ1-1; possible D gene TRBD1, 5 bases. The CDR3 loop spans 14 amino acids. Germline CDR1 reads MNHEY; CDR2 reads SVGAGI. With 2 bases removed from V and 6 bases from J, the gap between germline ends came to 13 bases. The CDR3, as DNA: TGTGCCAGCAGTTACGGGGACTCTCGCCCTGAAGCTTTCTTT. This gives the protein CASSYGDSRPEAFF.

CDR3 loop: CASSRGTGVPGYTF. The DNA of the CDR3 is TGCGCCAGCAGCCGGGGGACAGGGGTCCCCGGCTACACCTTC. This chain joins TRBV4-3 and TRBJ1-2; 10 bases fit TRBD1. The CDR3 sequence is 14 residues long. Germline V lookup: CDR1 LGHNA, CDR2 YSLEER. With V trimmed by 4 bases and J by 8 bases, 7 bases remained unmatched.